The text below deals with one TCR beta chain. This clone was recorded only once. Its antigen specificity is not known. Base qualities are not at hand, and no much larger clone is one base apart. The library came from the immunoSEQ multiplex PCR assay. The table comes from immuneACCESS by way of TCRdb, which keeps in-frame sequences with V and J called. Part of the clones is missing from these tables; in studies checked, under half for an unresolved V gene and the rest for unknown reasons. Within this sample are around 84,000 clones, with 91% of them counted one time only. Clones ranked in the top ten supply 15% to 18% of the sample. The data originate from a study of control samples from healthy donors and cancer patients (dated by TCRdb to the early 2020s). At the junction V is shortened by 0 bases and J by 7 bases; bases outside the gene matches: 9. The CDR3 sequence holds 15 residues, the cysteine and phenylalanine included. Only the CDR3 region is kept as DNA, spanning 45 bases read in frame from base 1. CDR1 LGHNA and CDR2 YSLEER are derived from the germline V gene.

Sequences were obtained from blood. The chain employs TRBV4-3 and TRBJ2-7, and 7 bases in between align with TRBD2. The sequence derives from a man aged 25 to 40 in good health. The nucleotides read TGCGCCAGCAGCCAAGATTCAAGCGGGGTAAAAGAGCAGTACTTC. Its protein reads: CASSQDSSGVKEQYF.